What follows are 10 T cell receptor beta chains derived from one specimen sequenced in a study of OX40 agonist ivuxolimab in advanced cancers. TCRdb's table, derived via immunoSEQ multiplex PCR, lists solely in-frame clones and lacks some. The sample yields about 150,000 clones, 90% seen once. This specimen consisted of CD4+ or CD8+ T cells sorted from blood, obtained in a trial of the OX40 agonist ivuxolimab. The origin of the receptors is an adult with an advanced solid tumor such as melanoma, head and neck, liver or kidney cancer.

The rearrangement joins TRBV5-1 to TRBJ2-3; 10 bases line up with TRBD2. Looked up from germline, CDR1 is SGHRS and CDR2 is YFSETQ. The CDR3 totals 16 residues. V lost 6 bases and J lost 1; bases outside the gene matches: 8. Written as DNA, the CDR3 is TGCGCCAGCACGGTTGGACTAGCGGTCGGCACAGATACGCAGTATTTT. Its protein is CASTVGLAVGTDTQYF.

This clone has just one count. This rearrangement joins TRBV5-1 to TRBJ1-6; D remains ambiguous. The CDR3 has 13 residues. Germline-derived CDR1 and CDR2 are SGHRS and YFSETQ. Trimming took off 5 bases at V and 7 bases at J, with 10 bases between the two ends. As DNA, the CDR3 is TGCGCCAGCAGTCTACGCGAGAATTCACCCCTCCACTTT. It yields the protein CASSLRENSPLHF. The full variable domain, in which reference TRBV5-1 and TRBJ1-6 provide the parts outside the CDR3, is KAGVTQTPRYLIKTRGQQVTLSCSPISGHRSVSWYQQTPGQGLQFLFEYFSETQRNKGNFPGRFSGRQFSNSRSEMNVSTLELGDSALYLCASSLRENSPLHFGNGTRLTVT.

V usage is TRBV18 and J usage is TRBJ2-3; possibly TRBD1 for D (6 bases). Trimming left V 4 bases short and J 1 base short, with 12 bases between. The CDR3 loop spans 15 amino acids. Germline V CDR1 and CDR2: KGHSH, LQKENI. In nucleotides, the CDR3 is TGTGCCAGCTCACAGGGGGAGCAGCGCACAGATACGCAGTATTTT. As protein: CASSQGEQRTDTQYF.

J is TRBJ2-1 and V is TRBV4-2; 9 bases align to TRBD2. The germline CDR1 and CDR2 sequences are LGHNA and YNFKEQ. The CDR3 consists of 17 residues. Trimming at V came to 3 bases and at J to 2 bases, leaving 8 bases not matched to a gene. The CDR3 loop is CASSHLAGANTYNEQFF. The CDR3 DNA reads TGTGCCAGCAGCCATTTAGCGGGAGCGAATACCTACAATGAGCAGTTCTTC.

The chain employs TRBV9 and TRBJ2-5; 10 nucleotides agree with TRBD2. Germline assignment: CDR1 SGDLS and CDR2 YYNGEE. V gave up 0 bases and J gave up 5 bases; unmatched junction bases: 7. This CDR3 is 16 amino acids long. The CDR3 nucleotides are TGTGCCAGCAGCGTAGCTAGCGGGAGTGATAGGGAGACCCAGTACTTC. This sequence encodes CASSVASGSDRETQYF.

The V gene is TRBV5-8, the J gene TRBJ2-2, with TRBD1 matching 7 bases. CDR3 size: 15 residues. V shed 6 bases, J shed 1 base, and the junction held 6 bases outside the gene matches. Germline CDR1 and CDR2: SGHTS and YDEGEE. CDR3 bases: TGTGCCAGCAACCGGGGACAGTGGAACACCGGGGAGCTGTTTTTT. This encodes CASNRGQWNTGELFF.

The chain couples TRBV18 to TRBJ1-5; TRBD1 might be the D (5 bases). Germline values: CDR1 KGHSH, CDR2 LQKENI. The V end lost 0 bases, the J end lost 2 bases, and 11 bases lay between the germline ends. This CDR3 is 16 amino acids long. CDR3 nucleotides: TGTGCCAGCTCACCACCGTCGGGGGGACGCAATCAGCCCCAGCATTTT. It codes for CASSPPSGGRNQPQHF.

The chain has TRBV28 and TRBJ1-1; D unclear. Germline values: CDR1 MDHEN, CDR2 SYDVKM. This CDR3 has 12 amino acids. V was shortened by 7 bases and J by 1 base, with 7 bases between the two germline ends. The CDR3 region has the DNA TGTGCCAGCACCAGTCCGAACACTGAAGCTTTCTTT. Amino acids: CASTSPNTEAFF.

This chain connects TRBV27 to TRBJ2-6; D unresolved. Trimming removed 5 bases from V and 1 base from J, with 6 bases in between. The CDR3 is 14 amino acids. The germline V gene has CDR1 MNHEY and CDR2 SMNVEV (reference sequence). CDR3 region: CASSIASGANVLTF. CDR3 nucleotide sequence: TGTGCCAGCAGTATAGCTTCTGGGGCCAACGTCCTGACTTTC.

The V gene is TRBV4-3, the J gene TRBJ1-1; the D is unclear. The germline CDR1 and CDR2 sequences are LGHNA and YSLEER. Trimming left V 0 bases short and J 0 bases short, with 8 bases between. CDR3 length: 15 amino acids. The CDR3 loop is CASSQEVGMNTEAFF. CDR3 sequence (DNA): TGCGCCAGCAGCCAAGAGGTCGGCATGAACACTGAAGCTTTCTTT.